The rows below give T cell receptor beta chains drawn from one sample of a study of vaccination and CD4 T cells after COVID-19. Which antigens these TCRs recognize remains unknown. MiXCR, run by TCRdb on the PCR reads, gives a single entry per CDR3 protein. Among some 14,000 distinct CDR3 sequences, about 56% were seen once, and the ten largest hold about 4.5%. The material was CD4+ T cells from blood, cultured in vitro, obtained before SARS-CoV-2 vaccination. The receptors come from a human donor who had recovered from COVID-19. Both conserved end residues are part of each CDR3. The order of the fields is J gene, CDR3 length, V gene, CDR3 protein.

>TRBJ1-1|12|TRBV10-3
CAIRGYATEAFF
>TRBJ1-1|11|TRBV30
CACGWDTEAFF
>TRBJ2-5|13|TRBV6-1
CASSRDLQETQYF
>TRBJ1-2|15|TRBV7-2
CASSSYERPTYGYTF
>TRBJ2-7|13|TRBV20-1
CSAPLAGGYEQYF
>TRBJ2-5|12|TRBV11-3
CASSSRFGTQYF
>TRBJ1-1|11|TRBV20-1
CSVETGTEAFF
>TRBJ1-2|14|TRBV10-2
CANQSQGANYGYTF
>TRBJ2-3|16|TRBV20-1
CSASPGQGVTPDTQYF
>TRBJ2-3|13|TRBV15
CATGQGGTDTQYF
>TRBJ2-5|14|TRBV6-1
CAATGLAGKGTQYF
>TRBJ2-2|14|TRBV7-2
CASSLRGGGGELFF
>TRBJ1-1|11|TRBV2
CASRVATEAFF
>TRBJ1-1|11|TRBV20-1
CSAREKTEAFF
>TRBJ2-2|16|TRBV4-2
CASSRGTGGDTGELFF
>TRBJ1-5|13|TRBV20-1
CSASAEPNQPQHF
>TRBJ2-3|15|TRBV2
CATFPGASFADTQYF
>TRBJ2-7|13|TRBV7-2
CASSRGTSYEQYF
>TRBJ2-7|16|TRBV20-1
CSARELTPGGGYEQYF
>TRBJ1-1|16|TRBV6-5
CASSYLSAGTPTEAFF
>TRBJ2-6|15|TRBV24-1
CAVGGGISGANVLTF
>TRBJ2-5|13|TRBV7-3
CASSLNRAETQYF
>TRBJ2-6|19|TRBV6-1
CASRQGAGETYPGANVLTF
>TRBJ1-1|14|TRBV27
CASRPQGANTEAFF
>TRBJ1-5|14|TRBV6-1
CASSGSMGNQPQHF
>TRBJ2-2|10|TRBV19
CASKSGELFF
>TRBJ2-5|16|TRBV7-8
CASSLDRGGMGETQYF
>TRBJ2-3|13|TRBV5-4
CASSLSGRDTQYF
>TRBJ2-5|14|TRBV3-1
CASRQGPTLETQYF
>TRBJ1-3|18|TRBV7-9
CASSTHWDSMLSGNTIYF
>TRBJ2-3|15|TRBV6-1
CAISPLAESPDTQYF
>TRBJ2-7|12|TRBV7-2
CASSSTPYEQYF
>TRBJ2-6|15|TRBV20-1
CSVRTSHSGANVLTF
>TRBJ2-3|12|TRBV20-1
CSARVRTDTQYF
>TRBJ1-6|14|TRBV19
CASSTGQANSPLHF
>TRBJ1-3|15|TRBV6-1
CASRTLPESGNTIYF
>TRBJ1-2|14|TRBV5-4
CASSLVGQGYGYTF
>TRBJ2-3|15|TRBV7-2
CASSLEGWGTDTQYF
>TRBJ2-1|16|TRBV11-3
CASSVHVRGYFYEQFF
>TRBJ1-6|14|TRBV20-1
CSAFPNRGNSPLHF
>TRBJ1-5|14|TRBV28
CASSLSGLNQPQHF
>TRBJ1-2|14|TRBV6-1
CASKRDRASYGYTF
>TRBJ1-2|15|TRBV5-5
CASSQSTGGNYGYTF
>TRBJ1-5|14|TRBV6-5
CASSFSGSNQPQHF
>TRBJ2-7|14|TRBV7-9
CASSLSVPTYEQYF
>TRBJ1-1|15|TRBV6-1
CASKYTSIEVTEAFF
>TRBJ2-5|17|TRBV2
CASSVVGGGASGETQYF
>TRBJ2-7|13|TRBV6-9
CASSPDRAGEQYF